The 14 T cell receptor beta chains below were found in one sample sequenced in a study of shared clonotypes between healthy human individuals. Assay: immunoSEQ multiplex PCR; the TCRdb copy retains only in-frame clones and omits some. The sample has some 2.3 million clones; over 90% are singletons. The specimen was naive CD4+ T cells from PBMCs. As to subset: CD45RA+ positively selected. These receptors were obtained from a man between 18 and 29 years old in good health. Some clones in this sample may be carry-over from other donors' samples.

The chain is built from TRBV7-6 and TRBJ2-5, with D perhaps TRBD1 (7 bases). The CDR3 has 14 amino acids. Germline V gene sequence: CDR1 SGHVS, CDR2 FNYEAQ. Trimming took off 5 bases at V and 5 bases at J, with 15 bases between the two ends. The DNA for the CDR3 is TGTGCCAGCAGCCGAAGGGACAGCGGGGAGACCCAGTACTTC. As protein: CASSRRDSGETQYF.

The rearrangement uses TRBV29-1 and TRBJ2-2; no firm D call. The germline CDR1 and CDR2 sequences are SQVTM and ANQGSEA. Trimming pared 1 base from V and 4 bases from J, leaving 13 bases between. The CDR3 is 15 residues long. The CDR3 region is CSVEGSANSTGELFF. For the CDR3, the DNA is TGCAGCGTTGAAGGTTCGGCAAATAGCACCGGGGAGCTGTTTTTT.

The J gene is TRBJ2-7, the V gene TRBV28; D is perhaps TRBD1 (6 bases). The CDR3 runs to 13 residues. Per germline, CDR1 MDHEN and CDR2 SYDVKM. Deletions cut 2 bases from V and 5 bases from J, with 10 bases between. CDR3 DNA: TGTGCCAGCAGTTTACCAGACAGGAACGAGCAGTACTTC. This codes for CASSLPDRNEQYF.

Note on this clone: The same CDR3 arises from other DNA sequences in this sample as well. This chain's CDR3 is CASTGTNEKLFF. CDR3 nucleotide sequence: TGTGCCAGCACTGGAACTAATGAAAAACTGTTTTTT. The chain has TRBV28 and TRBJ1-4; no definite D call. Germline V lookup: CDR1 MDHEN, CDR2 SYDVKM. The germline V and J ends were trimmed by 7 bases and 1 base, with 4 bases remaining between them. The CDR3 loop spans 12 amino acids.

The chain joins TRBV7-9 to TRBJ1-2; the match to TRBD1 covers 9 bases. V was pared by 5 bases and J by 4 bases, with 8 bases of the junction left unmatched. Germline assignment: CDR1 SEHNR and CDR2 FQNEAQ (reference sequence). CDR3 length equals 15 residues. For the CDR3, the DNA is TGTGCCAGCAGCCGTCCCGGGACAGGGATCTATGGCTACACCTTC. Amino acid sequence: CASSRPGTGIYGYTF.

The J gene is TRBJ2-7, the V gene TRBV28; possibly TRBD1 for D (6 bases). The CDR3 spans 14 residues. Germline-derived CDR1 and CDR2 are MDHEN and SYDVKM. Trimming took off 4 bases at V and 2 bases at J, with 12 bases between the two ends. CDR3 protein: CASSSYRVTYEQYF. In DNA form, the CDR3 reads TGTGCCAGCAGTTCTTACAGGGTTACCTACGAGCAGTACTTC.

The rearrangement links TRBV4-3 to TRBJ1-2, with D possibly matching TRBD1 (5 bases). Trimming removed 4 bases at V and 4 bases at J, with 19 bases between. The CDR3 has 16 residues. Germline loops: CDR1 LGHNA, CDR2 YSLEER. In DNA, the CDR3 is TGCGCCAGCAGCCGGGGGAGTGTTGGGCAAGGCTATGGCTACACCTTC. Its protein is CASSRGSVGQGYGYTF.

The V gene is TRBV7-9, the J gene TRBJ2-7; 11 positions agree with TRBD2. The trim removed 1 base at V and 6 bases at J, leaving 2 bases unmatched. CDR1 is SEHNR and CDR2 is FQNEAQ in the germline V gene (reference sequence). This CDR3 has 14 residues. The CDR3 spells CASSLEGLAVEQYF. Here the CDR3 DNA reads TGTGCCAGCAGCTTAGAGGGACTAGCGGTCGAGCAGTACTTC.

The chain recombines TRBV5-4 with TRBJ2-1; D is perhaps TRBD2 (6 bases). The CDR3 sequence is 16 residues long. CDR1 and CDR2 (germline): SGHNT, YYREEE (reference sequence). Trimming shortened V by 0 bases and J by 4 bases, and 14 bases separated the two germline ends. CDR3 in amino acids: CASSLEGLPNYNEQFF. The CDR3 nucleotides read TGTGCCAGCAGCTTGGAGGGACTCCCTAATTACAATGAGCAGTTCTTC. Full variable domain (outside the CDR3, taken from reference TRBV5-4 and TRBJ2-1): ETGVTQSPTHLIKTRGQQVTLRCSSQSGHNTVSWYQQALGQGPQFIFQYYREEENGRGNFPPRFSGLQFPNYSSELNVNALELDDSALYLCASSLEGLPNYNEQFFGPGTRLTVL.

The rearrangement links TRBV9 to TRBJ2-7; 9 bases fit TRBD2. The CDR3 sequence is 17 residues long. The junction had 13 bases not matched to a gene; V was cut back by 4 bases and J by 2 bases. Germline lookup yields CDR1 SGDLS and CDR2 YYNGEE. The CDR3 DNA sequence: TGTGCCAGCAGCCCGAAGGTCGGGTTAGCGGGGGCCTACGAGCAGTACTTC. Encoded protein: CASSPKVGLAGAYEQYF.

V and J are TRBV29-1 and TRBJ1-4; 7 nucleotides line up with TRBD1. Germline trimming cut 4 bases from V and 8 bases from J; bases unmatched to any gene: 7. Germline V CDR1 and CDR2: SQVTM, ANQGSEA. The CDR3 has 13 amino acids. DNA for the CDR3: TGCAGCGTTGTGACAGGGAGGGACGAAAAACTGTTTTTT. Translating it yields CSVVTGRDEKLFF. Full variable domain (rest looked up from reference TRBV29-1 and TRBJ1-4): SAVISQKPSRDICQRGTSLTIQCQVDSQVTMMFWYRQQPGQSLTLIATANQGSEATYESGFVIDKFPISRPNLTFSTLTVSNMSPEDSSIYLCSVVTGRDEKLFFGSGTQLSVL.

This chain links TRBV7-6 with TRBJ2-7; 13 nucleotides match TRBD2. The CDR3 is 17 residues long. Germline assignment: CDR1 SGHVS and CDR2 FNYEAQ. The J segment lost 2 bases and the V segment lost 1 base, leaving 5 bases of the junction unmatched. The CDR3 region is CASSLGGLAGATYEQYF. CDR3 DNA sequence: TGTGCCAGCAGCTTAGGCGGACTAGCGGGAGCGACCTACGAGCAGTACTTC.

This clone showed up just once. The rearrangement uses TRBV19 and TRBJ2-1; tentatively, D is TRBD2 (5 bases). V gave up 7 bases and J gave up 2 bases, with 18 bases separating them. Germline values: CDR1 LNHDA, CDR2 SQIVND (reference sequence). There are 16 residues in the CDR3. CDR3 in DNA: TGTGCCAGTACCCTGTCGTGGGAGAGAACCTACAATGAGCAGTTCTTC. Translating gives CASTLSWERTYNEQFF.

The CDR3 is CASSLGTDFYGYTF. The CDR3 bases are TGCGCCAGCAGCTTGGGTACAGATTTCTATGGCTACACCTTC. The genes are TRBV5-1 and TRBJ1-2; no reliable D call. The germline gives CDR1 SGHRS, CDR2 YFSETQ. This CDR3 has 14 residues. Trimming removed 0 bases at V and 4 bases at J, with 10 bases between.